The source of this T cell receptor beta chain is a study of OX40 agonist ivuxolimab in advanced cancers. Study summary: Dose-escalation cases comprised hepatocellular carcinoma, melanoma, renal cell or head and neck cancer. Overall study results and limits: The CD4+ and CD8+ T cells in the blood had expanded clonally by week 6 at 0.1 to 3.0 mg/kg.

Patients with a history of autoimmune disease or on systemic immunosuppression were excluded. This clone showed up just once. Its antigen remains unidentified. The V segment lost 2 bases and the J segment 6 bases; nucleotides outside the gene matches: 12. This CDR3 is 16 amino acids long. CDR1 and CDR2 from the germline V gene are SGHAT and FQNNGV. Assay: immunoSEQ multiplex PCR; the TCRdb copy retains only in-frame clones and omits some. The sample comprises roughly 80,000 clones, 85% to 90% of which are singletons, and 0.65% to 0.8% rests with the top ten. V usage is TRBV11-2 and J usage is TRBJ1-1, with 7 bases lining up with TRBD1. The clonotype originates from an adult with an advanced solid tumor such as melanoma, head and neck, liver or kidney cancer. The source material was CD4+ or CD8+ T cells sorted from blood, sampled in a trial of the OX40 agonist ivuxolimab. In DNA form, the CDR3 reads TGTGCCAGCAGCTTATTAGCAGGGGGGGGGCACTCTGAAGCTTTCTTT. This sequence encodes CASSLLAGGGHSEAFF.